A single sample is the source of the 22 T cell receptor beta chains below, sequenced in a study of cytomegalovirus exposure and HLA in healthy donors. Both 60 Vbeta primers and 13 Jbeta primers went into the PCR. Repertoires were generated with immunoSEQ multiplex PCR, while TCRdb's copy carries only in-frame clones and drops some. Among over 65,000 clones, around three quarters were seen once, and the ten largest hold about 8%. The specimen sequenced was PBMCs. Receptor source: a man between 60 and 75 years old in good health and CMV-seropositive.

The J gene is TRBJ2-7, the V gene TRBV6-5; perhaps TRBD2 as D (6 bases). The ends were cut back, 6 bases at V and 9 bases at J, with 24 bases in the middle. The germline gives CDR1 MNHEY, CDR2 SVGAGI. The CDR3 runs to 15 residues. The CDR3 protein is CASRAEAGKFSVQYF. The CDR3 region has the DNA TGTGCCAGCAGGGCGGAGGCGGGAAAGTTCAGTGTGCAGTACTTC.

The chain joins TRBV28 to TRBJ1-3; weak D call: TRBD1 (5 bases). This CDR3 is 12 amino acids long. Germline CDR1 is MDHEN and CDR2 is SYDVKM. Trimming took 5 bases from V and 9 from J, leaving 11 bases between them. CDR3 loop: CASSASGGTIYF. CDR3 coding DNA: TGTGCCAGCAGTGCTTCGGGGGGCACCATATATTTT.

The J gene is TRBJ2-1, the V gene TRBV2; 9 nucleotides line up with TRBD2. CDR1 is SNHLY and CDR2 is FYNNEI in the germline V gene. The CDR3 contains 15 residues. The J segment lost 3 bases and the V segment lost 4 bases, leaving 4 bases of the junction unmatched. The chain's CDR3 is CASSGASGNYNEQFF. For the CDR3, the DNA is TGTGCCAGCAGTGGAGCTAGCGGGAACTACAATGAGCAGTTCTTC.

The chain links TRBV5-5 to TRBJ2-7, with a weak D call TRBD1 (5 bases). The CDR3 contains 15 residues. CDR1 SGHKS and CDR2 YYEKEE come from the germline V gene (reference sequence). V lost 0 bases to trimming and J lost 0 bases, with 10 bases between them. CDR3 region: CASSLGGGLSYEQYF. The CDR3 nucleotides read TGTGCCAGCAGCTTGGGGGGCGGCCTCTCCTACGAGCAGTACTTC.

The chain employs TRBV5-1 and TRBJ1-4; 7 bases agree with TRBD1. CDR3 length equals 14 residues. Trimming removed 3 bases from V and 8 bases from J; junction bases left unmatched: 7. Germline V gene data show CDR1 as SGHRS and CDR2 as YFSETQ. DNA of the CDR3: TGCGCCAGCAGCTCAGGACAGGTCAGAGAAAAACTGTTTTTT. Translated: CASSSGQVREKLFF.

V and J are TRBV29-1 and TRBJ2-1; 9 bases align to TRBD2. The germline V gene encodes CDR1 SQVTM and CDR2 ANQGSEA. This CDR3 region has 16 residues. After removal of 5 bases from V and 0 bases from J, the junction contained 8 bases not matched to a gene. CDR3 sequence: CSVYASGESSYNEQFF. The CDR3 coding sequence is TGCAGCGTTTATGCTAGCGGGGAAAGCTCCTACAATGAGCAGTTCTTC.

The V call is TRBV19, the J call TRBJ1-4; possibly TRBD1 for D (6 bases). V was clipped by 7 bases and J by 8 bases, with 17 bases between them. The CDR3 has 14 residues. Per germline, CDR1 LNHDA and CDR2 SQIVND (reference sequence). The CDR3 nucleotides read TGTGCCAGTATCGGGCCAGGGGCGAGCGAAAAACTGTTTTTT. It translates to CASIGPGASEKLFF. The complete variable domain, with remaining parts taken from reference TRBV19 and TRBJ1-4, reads DGGITQSPKYLFRKEGQNVTLSCEQNLNHDAMYWYRQDPGQGLRLIYYSQIVNDFQKGDIAEGYSVSREKKESFPLTVTSAQKNPTAFYLCASIGPGASEKLFFGSGTQLSVL.

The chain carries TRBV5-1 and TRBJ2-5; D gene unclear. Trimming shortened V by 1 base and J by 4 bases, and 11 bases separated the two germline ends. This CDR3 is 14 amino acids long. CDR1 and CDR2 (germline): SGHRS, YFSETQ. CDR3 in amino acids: CASSLSGPVETQYF. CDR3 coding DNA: TGCGCCAGCAGCTTGAGTGGGCCAGTAGAGACCCAGTACTTC.

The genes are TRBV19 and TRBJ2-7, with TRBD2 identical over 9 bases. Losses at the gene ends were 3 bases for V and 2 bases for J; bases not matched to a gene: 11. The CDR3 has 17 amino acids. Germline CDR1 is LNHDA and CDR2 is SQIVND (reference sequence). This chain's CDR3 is CASSMSAGGLPTYEQYF. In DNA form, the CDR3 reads TGTGCCAGTAGTATGAGCGCGGGGGGGCTACCAACCTACGAGCAGTACTTC.

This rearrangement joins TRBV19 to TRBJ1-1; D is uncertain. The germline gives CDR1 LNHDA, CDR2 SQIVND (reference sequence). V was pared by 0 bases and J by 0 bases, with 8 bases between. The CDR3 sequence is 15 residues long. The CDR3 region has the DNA TGTGCCAGTAGTATAGACAGGCTCATGAACACTGAAGCTTTCTTT. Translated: CASSIDRLMNTEAFF. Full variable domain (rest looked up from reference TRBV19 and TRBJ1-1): DGGITQSPKYLFRKEGQNVTLSCEQNLNHDAMYWYRQDPGQGLRLIYYSQIVNDFQKGDIAEGYSVSREKKESFPLTVTSAQKNPTAFYLCASSIDRLMNTEAFFGQGTRLTVV.

The DNA of the CDR3 is TGTGCCATCAGTACCCCGGGACAGGGGAACACTGAAGCTTTCTTT. Its translation: CAISTPGQGNTEAFF. The chain has TRBV10-3 and TRBJ1-1; 9 bases fit TRBD1. V lost 5 bases, J lost 1 base, and 5 bases stayed unmatched. This CDR3 contains 15 residues. The germline CDR1 and CDR2 sequences are ENHRY and SYGVKD.

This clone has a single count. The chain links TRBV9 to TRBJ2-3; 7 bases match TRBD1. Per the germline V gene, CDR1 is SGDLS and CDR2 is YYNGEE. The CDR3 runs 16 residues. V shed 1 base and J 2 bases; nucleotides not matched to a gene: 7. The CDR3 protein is CASSVQIDRVTDTQYF. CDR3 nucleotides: TGTGCCAGCAGCGTACAGATTGACAGGGTCACAGATACGCAGTATTTT.

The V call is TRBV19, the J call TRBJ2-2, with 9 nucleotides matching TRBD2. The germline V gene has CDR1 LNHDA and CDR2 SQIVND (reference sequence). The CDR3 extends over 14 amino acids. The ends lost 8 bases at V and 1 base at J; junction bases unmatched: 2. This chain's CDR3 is CASLTSGNTGELFF. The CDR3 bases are TGTGCCAGTTTGACTAGCGGGAACACCGGGGAGCTGTTTTTT.

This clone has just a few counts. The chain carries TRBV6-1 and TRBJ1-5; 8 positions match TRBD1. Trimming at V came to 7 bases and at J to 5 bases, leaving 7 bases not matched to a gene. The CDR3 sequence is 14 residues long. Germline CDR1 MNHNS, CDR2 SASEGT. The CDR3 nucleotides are TGTGCCAGCAAGCTCTCAGGGGGCGATCAGCCCCAGCATTTT. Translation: CASKLSGGDQPQHF.

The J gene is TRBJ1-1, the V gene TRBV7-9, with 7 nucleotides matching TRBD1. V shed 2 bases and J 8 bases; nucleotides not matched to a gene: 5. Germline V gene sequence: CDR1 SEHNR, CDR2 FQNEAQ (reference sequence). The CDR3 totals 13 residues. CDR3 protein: CASSLQGGSEAFF. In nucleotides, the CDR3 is TGTGCCAGCAGCTTACAGGGGGGTTCGGAAGCTTTCTTT. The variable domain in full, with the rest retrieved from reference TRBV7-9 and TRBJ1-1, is DTGVSQNPRHKITKRGQNVTFRCDPISEHNRLYWYRQTLGQGPEFLTYFQNEAQLEKSRLLSDRFSAERPKGSFSTLEIQRTEQGDSAMYLCASSLQGGSEAFFGQGTRLTVV.

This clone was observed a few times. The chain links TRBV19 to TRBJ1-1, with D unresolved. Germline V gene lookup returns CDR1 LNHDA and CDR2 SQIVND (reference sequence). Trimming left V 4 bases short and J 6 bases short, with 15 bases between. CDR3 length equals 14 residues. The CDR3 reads CASSNFRQPPEAFF. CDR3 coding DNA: TGTGCCAGTAGTAACTTTCGACAACCTCCTGAAGCTTTCTTT.

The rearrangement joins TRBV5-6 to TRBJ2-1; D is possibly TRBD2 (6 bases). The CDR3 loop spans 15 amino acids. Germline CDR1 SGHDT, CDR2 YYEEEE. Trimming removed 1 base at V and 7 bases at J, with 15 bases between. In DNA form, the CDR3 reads TGTGCCAGCAGCTTGACCGGGCGCGCGGGGAATGAGCAGTTCTTC. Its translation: CASSLTGRAGNEQFF.

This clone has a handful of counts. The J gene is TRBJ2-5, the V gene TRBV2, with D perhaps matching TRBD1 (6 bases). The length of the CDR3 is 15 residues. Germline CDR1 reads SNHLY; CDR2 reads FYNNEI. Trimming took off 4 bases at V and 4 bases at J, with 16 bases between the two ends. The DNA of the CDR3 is TGTGCCAGCAGTGGCAGGGGACGCCTTGGAGAGACCCAGTACTTC. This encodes CASSGRGRLGETQYF.

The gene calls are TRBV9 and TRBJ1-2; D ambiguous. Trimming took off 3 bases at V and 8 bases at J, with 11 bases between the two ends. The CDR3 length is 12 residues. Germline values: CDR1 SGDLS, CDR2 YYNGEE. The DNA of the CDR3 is TGTGCCAGCAGCGCTATTCGCGGGGGCTACACCTTC. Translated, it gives CASSAIRGGYTF.

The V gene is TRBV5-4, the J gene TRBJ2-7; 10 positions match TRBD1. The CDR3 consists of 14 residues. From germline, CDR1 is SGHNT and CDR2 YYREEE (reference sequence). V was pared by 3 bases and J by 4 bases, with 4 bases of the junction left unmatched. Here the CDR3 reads CASSSRDRGYEQYF. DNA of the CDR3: TGTGCCAGCAGCTCGAGGGACAGGGGATACGAGCAGTACTTC.

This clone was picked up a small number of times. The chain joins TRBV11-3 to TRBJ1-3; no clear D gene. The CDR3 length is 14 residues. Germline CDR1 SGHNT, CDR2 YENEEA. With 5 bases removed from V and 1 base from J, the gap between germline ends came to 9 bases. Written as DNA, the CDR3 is TGTGCCAGCAGCGACACAGCATCTGGAAACACCATATATTTT. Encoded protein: CASSDTASGNTIYF.

The CDR3 loop is CASSFWTAFPRETQYF. CDR3 nucleotide sequence: TGTGCCAGCAGCTTCTGGACAGCTTTCCCCCGGGAGACCCAGTACTTC. The rearrangement joins TRBV5-8 to TRBJ2-5, with D possibly matching TRBD1 (6 bases). This CDR3 region has 16 residues. V was clipped by 2 bases and J by 5 bases, with 19 bases between them. Germline V lookup: CDR1 SGHTS, CDR2 YDEGEE.